This TCR beta chain was documented in a study of CD4 and CD8 cells across lung adenocarcinoma regions. TCRdb independently ran MiXCR on the PCR reads; one entry per CDR3 protein. The sample carries 3,000 to 3,500 distinct CDR3 sequences, over 50% recorded once. After removal of 5 bases from V and 1 base from J, the junction contained 8 bases not matched to a gene. CDR3 length: 15 residues. Germline V gene sequence: CDR1 DFQATT, CDR2 SNEGSKA (reference sequence). Donors had localized lung adenocarcinoma, a non-small cell lung cancer. The clonotype originates from a female donor with lung adenocarcinoma. The CD4 and CD8 labels of this study may be unreliable. V and J are TRBV20-1 and TRBJ2-3; 8 positions agree with TRBD2. Specimen: CD4+ T cells from the center of a lung tumor. CDR3 DNA sequence: TGCAGTGCTGGAAAGCGGGAGCGGGGCACAGATACGCAGTATTTT. It codes for CSAGKRERGTDTQYF.